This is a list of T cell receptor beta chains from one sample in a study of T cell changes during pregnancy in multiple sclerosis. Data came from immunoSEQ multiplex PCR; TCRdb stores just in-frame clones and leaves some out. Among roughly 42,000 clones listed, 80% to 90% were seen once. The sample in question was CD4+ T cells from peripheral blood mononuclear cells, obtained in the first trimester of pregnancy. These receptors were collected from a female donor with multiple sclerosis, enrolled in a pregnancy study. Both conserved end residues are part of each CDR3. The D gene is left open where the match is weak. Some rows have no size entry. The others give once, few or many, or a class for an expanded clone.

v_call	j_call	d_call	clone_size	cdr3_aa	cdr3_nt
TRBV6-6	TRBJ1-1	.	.	CASSYSIAATPTNPFF	TGTGCCAGCAGTTACTCGATAGCTGCTACTCCTACTAACCCTTTCTTT
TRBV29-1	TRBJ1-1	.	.	CSVSGGEAFF	TGCAGCGTTTCCGGGGGTGAAGCTTTCTTT
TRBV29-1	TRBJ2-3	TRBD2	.	CSVVRALAGFTDTQYF	TGCAGCGTTGTAAGGGCGCTAGCGGGTTTCACAGATACGCAGTATTTT
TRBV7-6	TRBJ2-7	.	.	CASSLASSGNTGLPYEQYF	TGTGCCAGCAGCTTAGCGTCATCGGGGAATACCGGCCTACCCTACGAGCAGTACTTC
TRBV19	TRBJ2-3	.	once	CASTPGLTDTQYF	TGTGCCAGTACCCCGGGACTCACAGATACGCAGTATTTT
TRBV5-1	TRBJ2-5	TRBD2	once	CASISLTSGAQYF	TGCGCCAGCATCTCCCTGACTAGCGGGGCCCAGTACTTC
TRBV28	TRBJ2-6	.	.	CASSLSVSGANVLTF	TGTGCCAGCAGCCTCAGTGTCTCTGGGGCCAACGTCCTGACTTTC
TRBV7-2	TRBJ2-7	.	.	CASSLGLGSYEQYF	TGTGCCAGCAGCTTAGGACTAGGCTCCTACGAGCAGTACTTC
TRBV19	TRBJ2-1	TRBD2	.	CASTSGRVYNEQFF	TGTGCCAGTACAAGCGGGAGAGTCTACAATGAGCAGTTCTTC
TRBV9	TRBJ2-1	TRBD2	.	CASSVTGGSYNEQFF	TGTGCCAGCAGCGTAACGGGAGGAAGCTACAATGAGCAGTTCTTC
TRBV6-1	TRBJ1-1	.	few	CASTSSGRSDTEAFF	TGTGCCAGCACCTCGTCGGGGAGATCTGACACTGAAGCTTTCTTT
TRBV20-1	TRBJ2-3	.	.	CSAPSGKVQYF	TGCAGTGCCCCAAGCGGTAAGGTGCAGTATTTT
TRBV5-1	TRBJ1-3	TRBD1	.	CASSLDGTGGNTIYF	TGCGCCAGCAGCTTGGATGGGACAGGTGGAAACACCATATATTTT
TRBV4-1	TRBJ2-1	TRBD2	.	CASSPPGASGRNEQFF	TGCGCCAGCAGCCCGCCTGGGGCTAGCGGGCGAAATGAGCAGTTCTTC
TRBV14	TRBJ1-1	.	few	CASSPQGYTEAFF	TGTGCCAGCAGCCCCCAGGGGTACACTGAAGCTTTCTTT
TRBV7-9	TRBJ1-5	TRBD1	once	CASSLVGQGGQPQHF	TGTGCCAGCAGCTTAGTGGGACAGGGGGGTCAGCCCCAGCATTTT